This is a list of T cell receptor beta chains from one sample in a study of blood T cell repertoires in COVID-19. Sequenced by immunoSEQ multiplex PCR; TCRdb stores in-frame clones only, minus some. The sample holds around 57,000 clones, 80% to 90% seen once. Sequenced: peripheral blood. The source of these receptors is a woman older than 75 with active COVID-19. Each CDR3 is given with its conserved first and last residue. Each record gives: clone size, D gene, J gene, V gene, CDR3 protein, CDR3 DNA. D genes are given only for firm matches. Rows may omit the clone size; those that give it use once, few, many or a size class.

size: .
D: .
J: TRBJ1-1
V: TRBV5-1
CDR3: CASSPAGESTEAFF
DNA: TGCGCCAGCAGCCCCGCAGGGGAGAGCACTGAAGCTTTCTTT

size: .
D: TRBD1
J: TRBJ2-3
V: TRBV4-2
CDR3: CASSQLPGQGTDTQYF
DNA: TGTGCCAGCAGCCAACTCCCGGGACAGGGAACAGATACGCAGTATTTT

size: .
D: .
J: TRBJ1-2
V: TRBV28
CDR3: CASSTGQNYGYTF
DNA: TGTGCCAGCAGTACCGGACAGAACTATGGCTACACCTTC

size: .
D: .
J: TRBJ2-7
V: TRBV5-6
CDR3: CASSRPSGFLFSEQYF
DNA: TGTGCCAGCAGCCGTCCCTCCGGGTTCCTCTTTAGTGAGCAGTACTTC

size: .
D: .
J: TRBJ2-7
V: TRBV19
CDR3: CASSTRGLAHYEQYF
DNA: TGTGCCAGTAGTACCCGGGGTCTGGCTCACTACGAGCAGTACTTC

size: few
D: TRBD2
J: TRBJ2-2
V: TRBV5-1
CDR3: CASSPGTSGGPRTGELFF
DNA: TGCGCCAGCAGCCCCGGGACTAGCGGGGGCCCGAGAACCGGGGAGCTGTTTTTT

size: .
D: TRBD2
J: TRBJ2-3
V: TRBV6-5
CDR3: CASRSGGLYTDTQYF
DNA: TGTGCCAGCAGGAGCGGGGGGCTCTACACAGATACGCAGTATTTT

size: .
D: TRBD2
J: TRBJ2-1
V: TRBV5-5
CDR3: CASSLAWSGGADEQFF
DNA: TGTGCCAGCAGCTTGGCCTGGAGCGGGGGGGCGGATGAGCAGTTCTTC

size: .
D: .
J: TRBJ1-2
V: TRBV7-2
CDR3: CASSLAIGNYGYTF
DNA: TGTGCCAGCAGCTTAGCAATCGGGAACTATGGCTACACCTTC

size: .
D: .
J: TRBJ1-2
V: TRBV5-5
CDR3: CASTVAPGANYGYTF
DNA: TGTGCCAGCACCGTGGCCCCCGGGGCTAACTATGGCTACACCTTC

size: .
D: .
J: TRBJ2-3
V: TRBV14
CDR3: CASSQEPLLGGATASTDTQYF
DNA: TGTGCCAGCAGCCAAGAGCCCCTTCTAGGCGGGGCAACCGCTAGCACAGATACGCAGTATTTT

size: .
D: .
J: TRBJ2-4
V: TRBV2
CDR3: CASSSGEDIQYF
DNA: TGTGCCAGCAGTTCGGGGGAGGACATTCAGTACTTC

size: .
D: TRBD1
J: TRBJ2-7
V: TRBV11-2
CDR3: CASSLLGRDRGREQYF
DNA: TGTGCCAGCAGCTTGTTGGGCCGGGACAGGGGGCGTGAGCAGTACTTC

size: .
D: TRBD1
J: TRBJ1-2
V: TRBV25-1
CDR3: CASTRGHGYTF
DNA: TGTGCCAGCACCAGGGGGCATGGCTACACCTTC

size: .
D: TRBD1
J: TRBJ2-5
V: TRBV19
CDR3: CASSIGGGTGKTQYF
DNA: TGTGCCAGTAGTATAGGAGGCGGGACAGGGAAGACCCAGTACTTC

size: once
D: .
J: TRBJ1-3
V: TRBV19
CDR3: CASSFLSGNTIYF
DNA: TGTGCCAGTAGCTTTCTCTCTGGAAACACCATATATTTT

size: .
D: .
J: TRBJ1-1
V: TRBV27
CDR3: CASKSGSGTEAFF
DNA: TGTGCCAGCAAGTCAGGGTCGGGCACTGAAGCTTTCTTT

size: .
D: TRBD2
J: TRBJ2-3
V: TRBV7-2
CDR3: CASSFHSGGLPDTQYF
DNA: TGTGCCAGCAGCTTTCATAGCGGGGGGTTGCCAGATACGCAGTATTTT

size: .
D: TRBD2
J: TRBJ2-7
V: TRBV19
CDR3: CASSITGGGYEQYF
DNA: TGTGCCAGTAGTATTACGGGGGGAGGCTACGAGCAGTACTTC

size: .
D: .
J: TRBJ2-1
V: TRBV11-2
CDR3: CASSTRGAASSYNEQFF
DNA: TGTGCCAGCAGCACACGGGGGGCCGCTAGCTCCTACAATGAGCAGTTCTTC

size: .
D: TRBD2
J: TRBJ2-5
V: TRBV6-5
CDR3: CASSYLSSGQETQYF
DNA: TGTGCCAGCAGTTACCTCTCTAGCGGACAAGAGACCCAGTACTTC

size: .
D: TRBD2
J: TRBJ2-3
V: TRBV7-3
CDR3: CASSLRIAGQDTQYF
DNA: TGTGCCAGCAGCTTAAGGATAGCGGGACAAGATACGCAGTATTTT

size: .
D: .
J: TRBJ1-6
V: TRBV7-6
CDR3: CASSLRTAASSYNSPLHF
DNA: TGTGCCAGCAGCTTACGTACGGCGGCGAGCTCCTATAATTCACCCCTCCACTTT

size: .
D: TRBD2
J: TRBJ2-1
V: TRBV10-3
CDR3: CASELGAGGLAEQFF
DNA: TGTGCCAGCGAATTGGGGGCGGGGGGTTTGGCTGAGCAGTTCTTC

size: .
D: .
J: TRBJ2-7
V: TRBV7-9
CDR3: CASSSGSREQYF
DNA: TGTGCCAGCAGTTCGGGAAGTCGCGAGCAGTACTTC

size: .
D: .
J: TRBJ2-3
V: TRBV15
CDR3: CATSMLAGTDTQYF
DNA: TGTGCCACCAGCATGCTGGCGGGCACAGATACGCAGTATTTT

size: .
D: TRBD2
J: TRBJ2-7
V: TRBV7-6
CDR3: CASSLTSGAAYEQYF
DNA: TGTGCCAGCAGCCTGACTAGCGGGGCCGCCTACGAGCAGTACTTC

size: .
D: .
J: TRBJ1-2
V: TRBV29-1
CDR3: CTAVESPANYGYTF
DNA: TGCACTGCGGTAGAGAGTCCGGCTAACTATGGCTACACCTTC